The 10 T cell receptor beta chains below come from one sample, sequenced in a study of shared clonotypes between healthy human individuals. Only in-frame clones appear in the TCRdb table, and some are missing; sequencing was by immunoSEQ multiplex PCR. In the table there are 2,500,000 or so clones, just under 95% of which are singletons. Sequenced sample: naive CD4+ T cells from PBMCs. Documented subset: CD45RA+ positively selected. The receptors originated from a man aged 18 to 29 in good health. Some clones in this sample may be carry-over from other donors' samples.

The genes are TRBV28 and TRBJ2-4; TRBD1 agrees at 7 bases. Germline V CDR1 and CDR2: MDHEN, SYDVKM. V was pared by 3 bases and J by 0 bases, with 2 bases of the junction left unmatched. The CDR3 totals 15 residues. CDR3 sequence reads: CASSFRGRAKNIQYF. CDR3 in DNA: TGTGCCAGCAGTTTTAGGGGGCGAGCCAAAAACATTCAGTACTTC.

This clone was seen once. The same CDR3 can be traced to other DNA sequences in this sample. The chain joins TRBV9 to TRBJ2-3; possibly TRBD2 for D (6 bases). V lost 0 bases and J 9 bases, leaving 8 bases between the germline ends. The germline V gene encodes CDR1 SGDLS and CDR2 YYNGEE. The CDR3 has 12 residues. The CDR3 region has the DNA TGTGCCAGCAGCGTAGGCGGAGGGACGCAGTATTTT. This gives the protein CASSVGGGTQYF.

The V and J genes are TRBV10-3 and TRBJ2-2; a possible D gene is TRBD1 (5 bases). V was pared by 8 bases and J by 3 bases, with 13 bases between. Germline V gene lookup returns CDR1 ENHRY and CDR2 SYGVKD. The CDR3 runs 14 residues. The CDR3 loop is CAIGLGVDTGELFF. The CDR3 DNA sequence: TGTGCCATCGGGCTAGGGGTCGACACCGGGGAGCTGTTTTTT.

J is TRBJ1-2 and V is TRBV28, with D possibly matching TRBD1 (6 bases). Looked up from germline, CDR1 is MDHEN and CDR2 is SYDVKM. V shed 5 bases and J shed 6 bases, with 22 bases lying between them. The CDR3 is 16 residues long. Written as DNA, the CDR3 is TGTGCCAGCAGTCCCACGATGGGCTCCGGGGGCCATGGCTACACCTTC. Amino acids: CASSPTMGSGGHGYTF.

V gene TRBV6-1 combines with J gene TRBJ1-3; possible D gene TRBD1, 5 bases. Deletions cut 0 bases from V and 0 bases from J, with 15 bases between. CDR3 length: 18 residues. The V gene's germline CDR1 is MNHNS and CDR2 SASEGT. Here the CDR3 DNA reads TGTGCCAGCAGTGAAGCAGGGGTGGGCTCCAACTCTGGAAACACCATATATTTT. Translation: CASSEAGVGSNSGNTIYF.

The chain joins TRBV4-3 to TRBJ1-4; TRBD1 might be the D (5 bases). With 0 bases removed from V and 6 bases from J, the gap between germline ends came to 11 bases. Germline values: CDR1 LGHNA, CDR2 YSLEER. CDR3 length: 15 amino acids. The CDR3 DNA sequence: TGCGCCAGCAGCCAAGACGCGGGGGGTGATGAAAAACTGTTTTTT. This codes for CASSQDAGGDEKLFF.

The J gene is TRBJ2-3, the V gene TRBV2, with 11 positions matching TRBD2. The CDR3 has 15 amino acids. With 6 bases clipped from V and 7 bases from J, the junction kept 9 bases outside the gene matches. Germline CDR1 and CDR2: SNHLY and FYNNEI. Here the CDR3 DNA reads TGTGCCAGCAGCAATAGCGGGAGGGCCGCCAATACGCAGTATTTT. This encodes CASSNSGRAANTQYF. Filled out from reference TRBV2 and TRBJ2-3, the complete variable domain reads EPEVTQTPSHQVTQMGQEVILRCVPISNHLYFYWYRQILGQKVEFLVSFYNNEISEKSEIFDDQFSVERPDGSNFTLKIRSTKLEDSAMYFCASSNSGRAANTQYFGPGTRLTVL.

The chain carries TRBV18 and TRBJ2-2; TRBD1 might be the D (5 bases). Germline V lookup: CDR1 KGHSH, CDR2 LQKENI. This CDR3 is built from 19 residues. Trimming pared 3 bases from V and 0 bases from J, leaving 20 bases between. In nucleotides, the CDR3 is TGTGCCAGCTCACCCGCGACCCCCATGGCAGGGTCGAACACCGGGGAGCTGTTTTTT. Translation: CASSPATPMAGSNTGELFF.

The chain links TRBV6-6 to TRBJ1-2; D not resolved. Trimming stripped 5 bases from V and 7 bases from J, with 8 bases between. The CDR3 covers 11 residues. Germline CDR1 reads MNHNY; CDR2 reads SVGAGI (reference sequence). The CDR3 coding sequence is TGTGCCAGCAGTCCACTCGCTGGCTACACCTTC. Protein product: CASSPLAGYTF.

This clone was recorded once. This chain connects TRBV28 to TRBJ2-3; 12 nucleotides agree with TRBD2. J lost 4 bases, V lost 10 bases, and 6 bases had no gene match. The CDR3 loop spans 14 amino acids. The germline V gene has CDR1 MDHEN and CDR2 SYDVKM. CDR3 nucleotides: TGTGCCACACTACTAGCGGGAGGACCAGATACGCAGTATTTT. This gives the protein CATLLAGGPDTQYF.